The present TCR beta chain was sequenced within a study of blood T cell repertoires in COVID-19. The CDR3 runs to 16 residues. Trimming cost V 6 bases and J 1 base, with 13 bases left between them. Germline lookup yields CDR1 LNHDA and CDR2 SQIVND (reference sequence). The study recruited people aged roughly 18 to 100 years across roughly 25 US areas. The assay was immunoSEQ multiplex PCR, and TCRdb's table has in-frame clones only and misses some. The table shows hundreds of thousands of clones, with roughly 87% occurring only once. The source is a woman aged 35 to 49 with acute COVID-19. V gene TRBV19 combines with J gene TRBJ2-6, with D possibly being TRBD2 (5 bases). Sequenced material: PBMCs or T cells enriched from blood (not recorded which). This CDR3 reads CASRKGTRSGANVLTF. CDR3 bases: TGTGCCAGTAGGAAGGGAACTAGGTCTGGGGCCAACGTCCTGACTTTC.